The rows below give T cell receptor beta chains drawn from one sample of a study of cytomegalovirus exposure and HLA in healthy donors. The table came from immunoSEQ multiplex PCR; TCRdb's copy has only in-frame clones and leaves some out. The table shows more than 90,000 clones, with approximately 80% occurring only once. The specimen was PBMCs. All receptors come from a man in his forties or fifties in good health and CMV-seropositive. Each CDR3 is given with its conserved first and last residue. A D gene is named only where the DNA matches it firmly. Expanded clones get a size class; other rows say once, few or many, or leave the size out.

abundance	v_gene	d_gene	j_gene	CDR3aa	CDR3nt
few	TRBV6-5	-	TRBJ1-4	CASSPEGTNEKLFF	TGTGCCAGCAGCCCCGAGGGAACAAATGAAAAACTGTTTTTT
once	TRBV4-1	TRBD1	TRBJ1-1	CASGTTGAGTEAFF	TGCGCCAGCGGGACGACAGGGGCGGGCACTGAAGCTTTCTTT
-	TRBV2	TRBD2	TRBJ2-1	CASTNQGGMNEQFF	TGTGCCAGCACCAATCAGGGAGGGATGAATGAGCAGTTCTTC
-	TRBV2	-	TRBJ2-2	CASSGRATGELFF	TGTGCCAGCAGTGGCAGAGCGACCGGGGAGCTGTTTTTT
many	TRBV19	TRBD1	TRBJ2-5	CASSGQGTGQETQYF	TGTGCCAGTAGTGGGCAAGGGACAGGGCAAGAGACCCAGTACTTC
-	TRBV2	-	TRBJ2-2	CASSVEGGLAGELFF	TGTGCCAGCAGTGTTGAGGGAGGTTTGGCCGGGGAGCTGTTTTTT
-	TRBV7-9	TRBD2	TRBJ2-5	CASSPRGVQETQYF	TGTGCCAGCAGCCCGCGGGGGGTCCAAGAGACCCAGTACTTC
few	TRBV6-5	-	TRBJ2-3	CASSSLLGGRADTQYF	TGTGCCAGCAGTTCCCTCTTGGGGGGTAGAGCGGATACGCAGTATTTT
-	TRBV2	TRBD2	TRBJ2-3	CASSRTSGGFGTDTQYF	TGTGCCAGCAGTCGGACTAGCGGGGGATTCGGCACAGATACGCAGTATTTT
few	TRBV5-1	-	TRBJ1-2	CASSPREGSDTGYTF	TGCGCCAGCAGCCCTCGGGAGGGATCAGATACTGGCTACACCTTC
-	TRBV7-8	TRBD1	TRBJ2-7	CASSLRDRGNHEQYF	TGTGCCAGCAGCCTCCGGGACAGGGGGAACCACGAGCAGTACTTC
few	TRBV6-1	TRBD2	TRBJ2-7	CASSEIGASGSYEQYF	TGTGCCAGCAGTGAAATCGGGGCTAGCGGGAGCTACGAGCAGTACTTC
-	TRBV6-5	TRBD1	TRBJ1-1	CASSYRGLRTEAFF	TGTGCCAGCAGTTACAGGGGGCTTAGGACTGAAGCTTTCTTT
-	TRBV6-1	-	TRBJ1-5	CASTAGEGGNQPQHF	TGTGCCAGCACCGCCGGGGAAGGTGGCAATCAGCCCCAGCATTTT
-	TRBV5-6	TRBD2	TRBJ2-1	CASSVGLAAYNEQFF	TGTGCCAGCAGCGTTGGGCTAGCGGCCTACAATGAGCAGTTCTTC
-	TRBV5-1	TRBD1	TRBJ1-4	CASSQRQGPNEKLFF	TGCGCCAGCAGCCAACGACAGGGCCCTAATGAAAAACTGTTTTTT
few	TRBV7-8	TRBD1	TRBJ2-7	CASSPKTGSYEQYF	TGTGCCAGCAGCCCGAAGACAGGGTCCTACGAGCAGTACTTC
-	TRBV1	-	TRBJ2-2	CARGGHYPGELFF	TGCGCCCGAGGGGGACACTATCCCGGGGAGCTGTTTTTT
-	TRBV11-1	TRBD1	TRBJ1-3	CASSLGGQGSGNTIYF	TGTGCCAGCAGCCTCGGGGGACAGGGTTCTGGAAACACCATATATTTT
-	TRBV10-1	-	TRBJ1-5	CASSEREVNQPQHF	TGCGCCAGCAGTGAAAGGGAGGTCAATCAGCCCCAGCATTTT
-	TRBV2	TRBD1	TRBJ2-7	CASRGQDYEQYF	TGTGCCAGCAGGGGACAGGACTACGAGCAGTACTTC
-	TRBV2	-	TRBJ1-5	CASSEDAGGLQPQHF	TGTGCCAGCAGTGAAGATGCGGGGGGGCTTCAGCCCCAGCATTTT
once	TRBV27	TRBD1	TRBJ2-7	CASSYTGGRPREQYF	TGTGCCAGCAGTTACACAGGGGGCCGGCCGAGGGAGCAGTACTTC
-	TRBV9	TRBD2	TRBJ2-5	CASSVAPGGGPGETQYF	TGTGCCAGCAGCGTAGCTCCGGGCGGGGGGCCGGGCGAGACCCAGTACTTC
-	TRBV6-1	TRBD1	TRBJ1-1	CASRYRGHDTEAFF	TGTGCCAGCAGGTACAGGGGGCACGACACTGAAGCTTTCTTT
-	TRBV13	TRBD2	TRBJ2-1	CASSPGTSRSSYNEQFF	TGTGCCAGCAGCCCCGGGACTAGCAGGAGCTCCTACAATGAGCAGTTCTTC
-	TRBV7-7	TRBD2	TRBJ2-1	CASSPGTSGGFDEQFF	TGTGCTAGCAGCCCCGGGACTAGCGGGGGTTTCGATGAGCAGTTCTTC
-	TRBV19	-	TRBJ1-1	CASSSRGGLTEAFF	TGTGCCAGTAGTTCCCGGGGGGGCCTTACTGAAGCTTTCTTT
-	TRBV10-3	TRBD1	TRBJ2-3	CAIGGVLTDTQYF	TGTGCCATAGGGGGCGTTTTAACAGATACGCAGTATTTT
-	TRBV7-2	TRBD1	TRBJ2-1	CASSPPGTGNEQFF	TGTGCCAGCAGCCCCCCCGGGACAGGGAATGAGCAGTTCTTC
few	TRBV7-3	TRBD1	TRBJ1-5	CASRPDRGGQPQHF	TGTGCCAGCAGACCCGACAGGGGAGGTCAGCCCCAGCATTTT
-	TRBV28	-	TRBJ1-5	CASSSDQPQHF	TGTGCCAGCAGTTCCGATCAGCCCCAGCATTTT
-	TRBV7-9	TRBD1	TRBJ1-3	CASSFQTGGRNTIYF	TGTGCCAGCAGCTTTCAGACAGGGGGTAGAAACACCATATATTTT
-	TRBV19	TRBD2	TRBJ2-7	CASSQEAGVQQYF	TGTGCCAGTAGCCAAGAAGCGGGAGTGCAACAGTACTTC
-	TRBV19	TRBD1	TRBJ1-1	CASSDRAREAFF	TGTGCCAGTAGTGACAGGGCGAGGGAAGCTTTCTTT
-	TRBV19	-	TRBJ2-1	CASSIWGRGVDEQFF	TGTGCCAGTAGTATATGGGGGAGGGGGGTAGATGAGCAGTTCTTC
-	TRBV6-5	-	TRBJ2-7	CASSYSSPRGGDEQYF	TGTGCCAGCAGTTACTCATCCCCCAGGGGTGGCGACGAGCAGTACTTC
-	TRBV10-1	TRBD1	TRBJ2-1	CASSRQGNPAYNEQFF	TGCGCCAGCAGTCGACAGGGCAATCCTGCCTACAATGAGCAGTTCTTC
-	TRBV19	TRBD1	TRBJ1-5	CASSIGGTGSNQPQHF	TGTGCCAGTAGTATAGGGGGGACAGGTAGCAATCAGCCCCAGCATTTT
-	TRBV6-6	TRBD1	TRBJ1-2	CASSYSGQEGYTF	TGTGCCAGCAGTTACTCGGGACAGGAAGGCTACACCTTC
-	TRBV19	TRBD1	TRBJ1-1	CATYRDRNTEAFF	TGTGCCACCTACAGGGACAGGAACACTGAAGCTTTCTTT
-	TRBV7-2	-	TRBJ2-2	CASSPQRNTGELFF	TGTGCCAGCAGCCCACAGAGGAACACCGGGGAGCTGTTTTTT
-	TRBV5-1	TRBD2	TRBJ2-1	CASSLARGTSGTDEQFF	TGCGCCAGCAGCTTGGCCCGGGGGACTAGCGGGACGGATGAGCAGTTCTTC
-	TRBV7-9	-	TRBJ1-5	CASSLDSPYSNQPQHF	TGTGCCAGCAGTTTGGACAGCCCTTATAGCAATCAGCCCCAGCATTTT
-	TRBV5-1	-	TRBJ1-6	CASSPTGSSYNSPLHF	TGCGCCAGCAGCCCAACAGGGAGCTCCTATAATTCACCCCTCCACTTT
-	TRBV28	-	TRBJ1-6	CASSSTGSRNSPLHF	TGTGCCAGCAGTTCCACAGGGAGTCGAAATTCACCCCTCCACTTT
-	TRBV19	-	TRBJ1-3	CASSQQGSDTIYF	TGTGCCAGTAGTCAGCAGGGTTCGGACACCATATATTTT